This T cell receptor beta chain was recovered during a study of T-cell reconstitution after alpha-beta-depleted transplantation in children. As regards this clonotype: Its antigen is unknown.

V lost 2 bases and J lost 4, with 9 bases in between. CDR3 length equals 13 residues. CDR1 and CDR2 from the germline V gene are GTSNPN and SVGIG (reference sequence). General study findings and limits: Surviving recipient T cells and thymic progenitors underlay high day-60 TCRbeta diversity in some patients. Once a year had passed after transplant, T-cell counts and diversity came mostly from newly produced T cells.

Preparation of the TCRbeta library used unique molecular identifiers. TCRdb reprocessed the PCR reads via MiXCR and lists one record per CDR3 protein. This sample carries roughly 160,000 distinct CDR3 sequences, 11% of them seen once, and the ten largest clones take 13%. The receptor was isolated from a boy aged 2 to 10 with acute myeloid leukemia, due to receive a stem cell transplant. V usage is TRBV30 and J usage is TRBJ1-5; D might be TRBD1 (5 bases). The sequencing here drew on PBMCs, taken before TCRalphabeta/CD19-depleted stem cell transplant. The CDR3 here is CAWSPEGNQPQHF. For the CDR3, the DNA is TGTGCCTGGAGTCCCGAGGGGAATCAGCCCCAGCATTTT. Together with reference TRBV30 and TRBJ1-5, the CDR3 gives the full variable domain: SQTIHQWPATLVQPVGSPLSLECTVEGTSNPNLYWYRQAAGRGLQLLFYSVGIGQISSEVPQNLSASRPQDRQFILSSKKLLLSDSGFYLCAWSPEGNQPQHFGDGTRLSIL.